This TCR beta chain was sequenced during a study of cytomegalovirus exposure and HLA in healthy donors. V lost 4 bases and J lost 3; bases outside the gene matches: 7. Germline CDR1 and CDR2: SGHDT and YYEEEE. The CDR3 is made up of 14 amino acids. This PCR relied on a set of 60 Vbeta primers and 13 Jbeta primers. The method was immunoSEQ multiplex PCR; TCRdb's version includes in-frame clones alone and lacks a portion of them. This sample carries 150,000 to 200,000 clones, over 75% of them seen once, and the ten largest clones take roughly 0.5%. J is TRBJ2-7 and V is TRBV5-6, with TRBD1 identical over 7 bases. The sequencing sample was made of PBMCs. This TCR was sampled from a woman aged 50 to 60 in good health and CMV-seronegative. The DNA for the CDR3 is TGTGCCAGCAGCGCACCCGGGACAGACTACGAGCAGTACTTC. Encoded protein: CASSAPGTDYEQYF.